This entry lists 7 T cell receptor beta chains sequenced from one sample in a study of blood T cell repertoires in COVID-19. Assay used: immunoSEQ multiplex PCR; TCRdb lists only in-frame clones, some missing. The profile shows 60,000 to 75,000 clones, roughly 85% of them singletons. Source material: peripheral blood. The origin of the receptors is a human donor in a cohort sampled during active COVID-19.

This clone was detected only a few times. V usage is TRBV6-5 and J usage is TRBJ1-3; 7 nucleotides agree with TRBD1. V lost 6 bases to trimming and J lost 3 bases; unmatched junction nucleotides: 5. The CDR3 consists of 14 residues. Germline loops: CDR1 MNHEY, CDR2 SVGAGI. The CDR3 protein is CASSRDSLGNTIYF. The CDR3 nucleotides are TGTGCCAGCAGCAGGGACAGCCTTGGAAACACCATATATTTT.

J is TRBJ2-1 and V is TRBV12-5, with 7 bases fitting TRBD2. Germline CDR1 LGHNT, CDR2 FRNRAP. The CDR3 spans 13 residues. V lost 2 bases to trimming and J lost 9 bases; unmatched junction nucleotides: 4. CDR3 amino acids: CASGLRGEGEQFF. CDR3 in DNA: TGTGCTAGTGGTTTGCGGGGGGAGGGTGAGCAGTTCTTC. Full variable domain (remainder filled in from reference TRBV12-5 and TRBJ2-1): DARVTQTPRHKVTEMGQEVTMRCQPILGHNTVFWYRQTMMQGLELLAYFRNRAPLDDSGMPKDRFSAEMPDATLATLKIQPSEPRDSAVYFCASGLRGEGEQFFGPGTRLTVL.

The rearrangement links TRBV18 to TRBJ2-1; D might be TRBD1 (5 bases). Deletions cut 5 bases from V and 8 bases from J, with 13 bases between. CDR1 KGHSH and CDR2 LQKENI come from the germline V gene. This CDR3 region has 13 residues. CDR3 sequence reads: CASSGFRGDEQFF. The CDR3 nucleotides are TGTGCCAGCTCAGGCTTTAGGGGTGATGAGCAGTTCTTC.

This clone occurred once. This rearrangement joins TRBV12-2 to TRBJ2-5; the table's D call TRBD2 went unverified against the DNA. TRBV12-2 is an annotated pseudogene. This CDR3 contains 14 residues. CDR3 DNA: TGTGCAAGTCGCTTAGAATGGGGGGTGGAGACCCAGTACTTC. Amino acid sequence: CASRLEWGVETQYF.

The J gene is TRBJ2-1, the V gene TRBV6-5, with 10 bases that match TRBD1. This CDR3 has 16 amino acids. The J segment lost 6 bases and the V segment lost 0 bases, leaving 5 bases of the junction unmatched. Germline V gene sequence: CDR1 MNHEY, CDR2 SVGAGI. The CDR3 loop reads CASSYSTGGKPNEQFF. CDR3 nucleotide sequence: TGTGCCAGCAGTTACTCGACAGGGGGCAAACCCAATGAGCAGTTCTTC.

The rearrangement links TRBV18 to TRBJ1-1, with TRBD1 identical over 8 bases. With V trimmed by 0 bases and J by 3 bases, 3 bases remained unmatched. The CDR3 runs 15 residues. Germline lookup yields CDR1 KGHSH and CDR2 LQKENI. The CDR3 coding sequence is TGTGCCAGCTCACCACCCTCGGGACAGGACACTGAAGCTTTCTTT. It codes for CASSPPSGQDTEAFF.

The CDR3: CASSFTGQETQYF. The CDR3 DNA sequence: TGTGCCAGCAGCTTCACAGGACAAGAGACCCAGTACTTC. The chain carries TRBV5-6 and TRBJ2-5; TRBD1 might be the D (5 bases). The CDR3 loop spans 13 amino acids. Germline CDR1 reads SGHDT; CDR2 reads YYEEEE. Trimming removed 2 bases from V and 2 bases from J, with 7 bases in between.